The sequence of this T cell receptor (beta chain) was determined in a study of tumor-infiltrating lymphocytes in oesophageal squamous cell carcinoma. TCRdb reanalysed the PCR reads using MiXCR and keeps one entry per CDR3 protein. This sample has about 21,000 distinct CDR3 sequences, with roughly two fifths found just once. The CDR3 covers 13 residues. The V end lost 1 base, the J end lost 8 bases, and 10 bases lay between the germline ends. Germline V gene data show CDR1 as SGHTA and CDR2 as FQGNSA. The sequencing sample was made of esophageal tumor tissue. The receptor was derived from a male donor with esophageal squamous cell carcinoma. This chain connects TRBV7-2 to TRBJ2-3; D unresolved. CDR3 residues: CASSLGSLVTQYF. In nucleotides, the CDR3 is TGTGCCAGCAGCTTAGGGTCCCTAGTTACGCAGTATTTT.